The T cell receptor beta chain described here comes from a study of T cell changes during pregnancy in multiple sclerosis. Produced via immunoSEQ multiplex PCR; TCRdb's table is partial and in-frame only. The sample includes 90,000 or so clones, roughly 90% of them seen just once. The sequences come from peripheral blood, collected in the first trimester of pregnancy. The receptor's source is a female donor with multiple sclerosis, enrolled in a pregnancy study.

Here the CDR3 reads CASSQTTWGANQPQHF. CDR3 nucleotides: TGTGCCAGCAGCCAGACGACCTGGGGCGCAAATCAGCCCCAGCATTTT. This chain uses TRBV14 with TRBJ1-5; a weak D match, TRBD1 (5 bases). V lost 3 bases and J 4 bases, leaving 16 bases between the germline ends. CDR1 and CDR2 (germline): SGHDN, FVKESK. CDR3 size: 16 residues.